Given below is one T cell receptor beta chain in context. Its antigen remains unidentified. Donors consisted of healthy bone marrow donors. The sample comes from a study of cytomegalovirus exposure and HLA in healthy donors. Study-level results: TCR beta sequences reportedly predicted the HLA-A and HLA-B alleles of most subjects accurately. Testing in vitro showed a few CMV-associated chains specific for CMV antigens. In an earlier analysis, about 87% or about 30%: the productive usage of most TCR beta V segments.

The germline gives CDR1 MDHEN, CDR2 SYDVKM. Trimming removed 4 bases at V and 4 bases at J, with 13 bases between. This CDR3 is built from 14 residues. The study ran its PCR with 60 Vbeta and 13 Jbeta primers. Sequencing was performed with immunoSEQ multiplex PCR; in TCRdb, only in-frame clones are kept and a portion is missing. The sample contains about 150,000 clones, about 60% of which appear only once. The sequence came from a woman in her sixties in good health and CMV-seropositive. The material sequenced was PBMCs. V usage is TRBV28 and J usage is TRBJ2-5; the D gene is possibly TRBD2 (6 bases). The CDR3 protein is CASSYGRKGETQYF. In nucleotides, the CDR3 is TGTGCCAGCAGTTACGGGAGAAAGGGAGAGACCCAGTACTTC.